This is a list of T cell receptor beta chains from one sample in a study of CD8 T cells in Susac syndrome. MiXCR, run by TCRdb on the immunoSEQ multiplex PCR reads, gives a single entry per CDR3 protein. Altogether 70,000 or so distinct CDR3 sequences are present, about 95% being singletons, with the ten largest covering 0.35% to 0.5%. Sequencing input: CD8+ T cells from PBMCs. These receptors all stem from a human donor with multiple sclerosis. Both conserved end residues are part of each CDR3. The D gene is left open where the match is weak. Expanded clones get a size class; other rows say once, few or many, or leave the size out.

size	V	J	D	DNA	CDR3
NA	TRBV7-9	TRBJ1-1	NA	TGTGCCAGCAGCTTATCACGTGAAGCTTTCTTT	CASSLSREAFF
NA	TRBV29-1	TRBJ2-7	TRBD2	TGCAGCGTTGAAGAGACTAGCGGGAGCTCCTACGAGCAGTACTTC	CSVEETSGSSYEQYF
NA	TRBV19	TRBJ2-3	NA	TGTGCCAGCCGCCTCGGACCCCACTTACCGGATACGCAGTATTTT	CASRLGPHLPDTQYF
NA	TRBV15	TRBJ2-1	TRBD2	TGTGCCACCAGCAGTCCACCGACTAGCGGGGGGGCCGATGAGCAGTTCTTC	CATSSPPTSGGADEQFF
NA	TRBV20-1	TRBJ1-1	NA	TGCAGTGCTAGTAACCTCGACACTGAAGCTTTCTTT	CSASNLDTEAFF
NA	TRBV7-9	TRBJ2-5	NA	TGTGCCAGCAGCTTAGAAGGCCCCTTTGAGACCCAGTACTTC	CASSLEGPFETQYF
NA	TRBV10-3	TRBJ2-7	TRBD1	TGTGCCATCAGTGAACGGACAGGGGCCTTGTACGAGCAGTACTTC	CAISERTGALYEQYF
NA	TRBV7-3	TRBJ1-1	NA	TGTGCCAGCAGCTCGGAGACAGGAGCCAACACTGAAGCTTTCTTT	CASSSETGANTEAFF
NA	TRBV6-2/TRBV6-3	TRBJ2-7	TRBD2	TGTGCCAGCAGCTCGGGACTAGCGGACTTCTACGAGCAGTACTTC	CASSSGLADFYEQYF
NA	TRBV27	TRBJ2-7	NA	TGTGCCAGCAGCCCCGGGGACGAGCAGTACTTC	CASSPGDEQYF
NA	TRBV4-1	TRBJ2-7	NA	TGCGCCAGCAGCCAAGGAAGCGGAAGCTCCTACGAGCAGTACTTC	CASSQGSGSSYEQYF
NA	TRBV21-1	TRBJ2-2	NA	NA	CASSKAGRGRPGSCFF
NA	TRBV6-5	TRBJ1-1	TRBD1	TGTGCCAGCAGTCAGTGGGACAGGGGAACTGAAGCTTTCTTT	CASSQWDRGTEAFF
NA	TRBV29-1	TRBJ2-7	TRBD2	TGCAGCGCCAAGGGACTAGCGGGAAACGAGCAGTACTTC	CSAKGLAGNEQYF
NA	TRBV30	TRBJ2-7	NA	TGTGCCTGGAGTGTAAGCTCCTACGAGCAGTACTTC	CAWSVSSYEQYF
NA	TRBV7-9	TRBJ1-2	TRBD1	TGTGCCAGCAGTTCCGGGACAGGGAAAGAATTTAACTATGGCTACACCTTC	CASSSGTGKEFNYGYTF
NA	TRBV12-3/TRBV12-4	TRBJ1-2	TRBD1	TGTGCCAGCAGTCCCGGGACAGAGGATGGCTACACCTTC	CASSPGTEDGYTF
NA	TRBV19	TRBJ2-7	TRBD2	TGTGCCAGCGCCTCGCTCGAGCGGGGGACCTACGAGCAGTACTTC	CASASLERGTYEQYF
NA	TRBV7-9	TRBJ1-2	TRBD1	TGTGCCAGCAGCTCCCCTGTTCCGGGACAGCTTAACTATGGCTACACCTTC	CASSSPVPGQLNYGYTF
NA	TRBV19	TRBJ2-7	NA	TGTGCCAGTAGTGCAGGACGGCCCGACTCCTACGAGCAGTACTTC	CASSAGRPDSYEQYF
NA	TRBV27	TRBJ1-1	NA	TGTGCCAGCAGTTTCCGTCTTGTGGGCACTGAAGCTTTCTTT	CASSFRLVGTEAFF
once	TRBV12-3/TRBV12-4	TRBJ2-2	TRBD2	TGTGCCAGCAGCGGTACGGGGAGGGCCGGGGAGCTGTTTTTT	CASSGTGRAGELFF
NA	TRBV20-1	TRBJ2-7	NA	TGCAGTGCTGGTGTCGGGGGGCGGATCGAGCAGTACTTC	CSAGVGGRIEQYF
once	TRBV24-1	TRBJ1-6	NA	TGTGCCACCAGGAACCCGAACGAGGCTCTCCACTTT	CATRNPNEALHF
NA	TRBV5-1	TRBJ2-7	NA	TGCGCCAGCAGCTCCTACCGTGAGACAGACGAGCAGTACTTC	CASSSYRETDEQYF
NA	TRBV27	TRBJ2-7	TRBD2	TGTGCCAGCAGCCACCGGGGGGGCAACTACGAGCAGTACTTC	CASSHRGGNYEQYF
NA	TRBV9	TRBJ1-1	NA	TGTGCCAGCAGCGACGACCCCGGACTTCCAAGGACTGAAGCTTTCTTT	CASSDDPGLPRTEAFF
once	TRBV7-3	TRBJ2-5	TRBD2	TGTGCCAGCAGCTTAGAGGGAGGGCAGGGAGAGACCCAGTACTTC	CASSLEGGQGETQYF
once	TRBV7-9	TRBJ2-3	NA	TGTGCCAGCAGCTGGACAGCCATCGTCTCAGATACGCAGTATTTT	CASSWTAIVSDTQYF
NA	TRBV12-5	TRBJ2-5	NA	TGTGCTAGTGGTTTAGCCGGTCAAGAGACCCAGTACTTC	CASGLAGQETQYF
NA	TRBV19	TRBJ2-7	NA	TGTGCCAGTAGTGCGGCTTCCTACGAGCAGTACTTC	CASSAASYEQYF
NA	TRBV5-6	TRBJ2-7	NA	TGTGCCAGCAGCTGGGGGCCACGAGCGGCAGCCTACGAGCAGTACTTC	CASSWGPRAAAYEQYF
NA	TRBV9	TRBJ1-1	NA	TGTGCCAGCAGCGTAGTCGGAGGGGTGAACACTGAAGCTTTCTTT	CASSVVGGVNTEAFF
NA	TRBV20-1	TRBJ2-7	NA	TGCAGTGCTGGACAGAACGAGCAGTACTTC	CSAGQNEQYF
NA	TRBV4-3	TRBJ2-2	NA	TGCGCCAGCAGCCAAGCCATGGAAAGGTTCACCGGGGAGCTGTTTTTT	CASSQAMERFTGELFF
NA	TRBV7-8	TRBJ2-7	NA	TGTGCCAGCAGCTTTAGCAACGAGCAGTACTTC	CASSFSNEQYF
NA	TRBV2	TRBJ1-2	NA	TGTGCCAGCAGTGAGATCTACTCCTATGGCTACACCTTC	CASSEIYSYGYTF
NA	TRBV5-4	TRBJ2-7	TRBD1	TGTGCCAGCAGCTTGCTCACCGGGACAGCCTCCTACGAGCAGTACTTC	CASSLLTGTASYEQYF
NA	TRBV24-1	TRBJ2-5	TRBD1	TGTGCCACCGGGACAGGGGCCCAAGAGACCCAGTACTTC	CATGTGAQETQYF
NA	TRBV7-9	TRBJ2-7	NA	TGTGCCAGCAGCTCCGCTCTCAACGAGCAGTACTTC	CASSSALNEQYF
NA	TRBV29-1	TRBJ2-7	TRBD2	TGCAGCGTCGTGACTAGCGGGAGTAGCGAGCAGTACTTC	CSVVTSGSSEQYF
once	TRBV12-3/TRBV12-4	TRBJ2-5	TRBD1	TGTGCCAGCAGTTTCACAGGGGGCTTCGGGGAGACCCAGTACTTC	CASSFTGGFGETQYF
NA	TRBV6-5	TRBJ2-7	NA	TGTGCCAGCAGTGGTGAAAGGCAGGCCTCCTACGAGCAGTACTTC	CASSGERQASYEQYF
NA	TRBV5-1	TRBJ2-7	TRBD1	TGCGCCAGCAGCACAGGGACAGGGATCTCCTACGAGCAGTACTTC	CASSTGTGISYEQYF
NA	TRBV12-3/TRBV12-4	TRBJ2-7	NA	TGTGCCAGCAGTTTAGGTCAGGGGACGCCTTCCTACGAGCAGTACTTC	CASSLGQGTPSYEQYF
NA	TRBV15	TRBJ2-3	NA	TGTGCCACCAGCGGGAACTGGGGGACAGATACGCAGTATTTT	CATSGNWGTDTQYF
NA	TRBV19	TRBJ2-7	TRBD2	TGTGCCAGTAGTGAAACGGGAGGGCCATACGAGCAGTACTTC	CASSETGGPYEQYF
NA	TRBV6-5	TRBJ2-3	TRBD2	TGTGCCAGCAGTTACTCCGGGGGGGCTGAGGATACGCAGTATTTT	CASSYSGGAEDTQYF
NA	TRBV9	TRBJ2-1	NA	TGTGCCAGCAGCGTCGATGGGGGAAACAATGAGCAGTTCTTC	CASSVDGGNNEQFF
NA	TRBV5-8	TRBJ2-7	NA	TGTGCCAGCAGCAAAGATTACCGGGCTCTGACGTACGAGCAGTACTTC	CASSKDYRALTYEQYF
NA	TRBV7-3	TRBJ2-7	TRBD2	TGTGCCAGCAGTCCTAGCGGGGCTTTTTACGAGCAGTACTTC	CASSPSGAFYEQYF
NA	TRBV11-2	TRBJ1-1	NA	TGTGCCAGCAGCGGAACAGGGAAAGGTTTCTTT	CASSGTGKGFF
NA	TRBV10-3	TRBJ1-5	NA	TGTGCCATCAGTGAGTCGCCTTTGCTCCAGCCCCAGCATTTT	CAISESPLLQPQHF
NA	TRBV7-2	TRBJ2-7	TRBD2	TGTGCCAGCAGCATTAGGCCAACCTTAGCGGGGCCCTCCTACGAGCAGTACTTC	CASSIRPTLAGPSYEQYF
NA	TRBV3-1	TRBJ2-1	NA	TGTGCCAGCAGCCAAGGCGATGCTACTCCCGGGAGCCCCAGCTCCTACAATGAGCAGTTCTTC	CASSQGDATPGSPSSYNEQFF
NA	TRBV28	TRBJ1-1	TRBD1	TGTGCCAGCACCCAGGGGGCCGGGACTGAAGCTTTCTTT	CASTQGAGTEAFF
NA	TRBV6-5	TRBJ1-5	TRBD1	TGTGCCAGCAGTAAACAGGGGGCCTATCAGCCCCAGCATTTT	CASSKQGAYQPQHF
NA	TRBV6-5	TRBJ2-7	NA	TGTGCCAGCACTTCCTTAGTTAGAGGCAACGAGCAGTACTTC	CASTSLVRGNEQYF
NA	TRBV27	TRBJ2-7	NA	TGTGCCAGCGGGGAACGGGGACCAAACTACGAGCAGTACTTC	CASGERGPNYEQYF
NA	TRBV13	TRBJ2-1	NA	TGTGCCAGCAGCGCCTCTCCGGGGCTTAACAATGAGCAGTTCTTC	CASSASPGLNNEQFF